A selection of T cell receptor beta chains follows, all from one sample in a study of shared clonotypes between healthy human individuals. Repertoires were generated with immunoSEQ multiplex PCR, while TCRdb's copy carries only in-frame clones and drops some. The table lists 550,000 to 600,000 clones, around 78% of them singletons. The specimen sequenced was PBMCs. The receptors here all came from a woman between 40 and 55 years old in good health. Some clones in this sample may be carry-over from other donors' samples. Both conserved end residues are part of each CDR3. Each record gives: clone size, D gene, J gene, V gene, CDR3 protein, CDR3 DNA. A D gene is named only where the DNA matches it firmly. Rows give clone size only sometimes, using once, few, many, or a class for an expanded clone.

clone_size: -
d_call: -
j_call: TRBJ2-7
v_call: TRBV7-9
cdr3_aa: CASSPPPGRGSSYEQYF
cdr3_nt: TGTGCCAGCAGCCCGCCCCCGGGGCGGGGAAGCTCCTACGAGCAGTACTTC

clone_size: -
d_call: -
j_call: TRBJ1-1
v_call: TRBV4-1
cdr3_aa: CASSQDPGEAFF
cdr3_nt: TGCGCCAGCAGCCAAGATCCGGGTGAAGCTTTCTTT

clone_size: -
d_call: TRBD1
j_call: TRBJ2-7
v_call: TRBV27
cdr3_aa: CASSSYAGTGGCYEQYF
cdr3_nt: TGTGCCAGCAGTTCATACGCCGGGACAGGGGGCTGTTACGAGCAGTACTTC

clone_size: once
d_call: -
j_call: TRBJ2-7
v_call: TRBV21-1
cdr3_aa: CASSKGPDYGGSYEQYF
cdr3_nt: TGTGCCAGCAGCAAAGGCCCCGATTATGGAGGGTCCTACGAGCAGTACTTC

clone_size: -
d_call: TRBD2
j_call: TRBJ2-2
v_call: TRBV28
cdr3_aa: CASSQGTRYGELFF
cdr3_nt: TGTGCCAGCAGTCAAGGGACTAGATACGGGGAGCTGTTTTTT

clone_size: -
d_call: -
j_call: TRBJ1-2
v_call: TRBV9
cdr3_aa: CASSIGGLTTNYGYTF
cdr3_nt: TGTGCCAGCAGCATAGGTGGACTCACCACTAACTATGGCTACACCTTC

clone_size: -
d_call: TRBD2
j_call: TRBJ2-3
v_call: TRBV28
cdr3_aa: CASSLGGLAGVWDTQYF
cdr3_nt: TGTGCCAGCAGTTTAGGGGGACTAGCGGGAGTGTGGGATACGCAGTATTTT

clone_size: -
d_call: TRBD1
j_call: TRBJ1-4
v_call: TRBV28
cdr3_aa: CASSRGRVEKLFF
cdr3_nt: TGTGCCAGCAGTAGGGGGCGCGTTGAAAAACTGTTTTTT

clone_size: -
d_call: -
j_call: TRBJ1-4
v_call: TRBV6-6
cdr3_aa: CASSYSRNEKLFF
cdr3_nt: TGTGCCAGCAGTTACAGCAGAAATGAAAAACTGTTTTTT

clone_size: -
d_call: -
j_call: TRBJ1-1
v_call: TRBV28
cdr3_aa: CASRATTGYEAFF
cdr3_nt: TGTGCCAGCAGAGCAACGACAGGCTATGAAGCTTTCTTT

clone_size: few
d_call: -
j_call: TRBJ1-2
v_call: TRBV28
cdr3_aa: CASSLYQDFGYTF
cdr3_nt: TGTGCCAGCAGTTTATATCAAGATTTTGGCTACACCTTC

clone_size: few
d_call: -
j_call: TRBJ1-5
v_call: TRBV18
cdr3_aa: CASSPIFLGGVGQPQHF
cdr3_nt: TGTGCCAGCTCACCAATCTTCCTGGGGGGGGTTGGTCAGCCCCAGCATTTT

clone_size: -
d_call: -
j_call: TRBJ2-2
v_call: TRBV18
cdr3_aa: CASSPPVGLGTGELFF
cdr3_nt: TGTGCCAGCTCACCACCTGTCGGCTTGGGCACCGGGGAGCTGTTTTTT

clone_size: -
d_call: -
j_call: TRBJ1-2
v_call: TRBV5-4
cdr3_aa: CASSITGLGGYTF
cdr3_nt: TGTGCCAGCAGCATAACAGGGCTGGGCGGCTACACCTTC

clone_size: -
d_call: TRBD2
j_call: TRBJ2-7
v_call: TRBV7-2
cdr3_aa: CASSLDGLAGGEQYF
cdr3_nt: TGTGCCAGCAGCTTAGATGGACTAGCGGGAGGTGAGCAGTACTTC

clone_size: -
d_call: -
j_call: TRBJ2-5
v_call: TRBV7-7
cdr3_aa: CASSFGSQETQYF
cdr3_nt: TGTGCCAGCAGCTTCGGGTCGCAAGAGACCCAGTACTTC

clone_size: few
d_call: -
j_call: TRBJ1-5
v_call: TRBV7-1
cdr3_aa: CASSPPGGQPQHF
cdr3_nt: TGTGCCAGCAGCCCCCCGGGTGGTCAGCCCCAGCATTTT

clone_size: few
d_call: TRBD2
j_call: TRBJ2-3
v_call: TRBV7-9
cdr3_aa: CASSLDGGRGDTQYF
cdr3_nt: TGTGCCAGCAGCTTAGACGGCGGGAGAGGGGATACGCAGTATTTT

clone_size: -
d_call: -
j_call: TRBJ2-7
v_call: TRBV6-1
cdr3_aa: CASSPARAYEQYF
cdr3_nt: TGTGCCAGCAGTCCCGCCAGGGCCTACGAGCAGTACTTC

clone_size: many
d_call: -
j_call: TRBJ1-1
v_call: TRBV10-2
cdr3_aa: CASRAMDQRAFF
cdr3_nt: TGCGCCAGCAGAGCTATGGACCAGCGGGCTTTCTTT

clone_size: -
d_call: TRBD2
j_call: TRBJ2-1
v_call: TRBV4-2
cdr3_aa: CASSQGGTSAHNEQFF
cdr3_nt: TGTGCCAGCAGCCAAGGGGGAACTAGCGCCCACAATGAGCAGTTCTTC

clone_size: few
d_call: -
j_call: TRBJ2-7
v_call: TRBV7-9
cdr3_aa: CASSSDRLMQDSYEQYF
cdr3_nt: TGTGCCAGCAGCTCAGATAGGCTGATGCAGGACTCCTACGAGCAGTACTTC

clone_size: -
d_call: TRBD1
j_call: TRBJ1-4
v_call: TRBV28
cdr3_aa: CASRLQGDDEKLFF
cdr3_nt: TGTGCCAGCAGACTACAGGGGGACGATGAAAAACTGTTTTTT

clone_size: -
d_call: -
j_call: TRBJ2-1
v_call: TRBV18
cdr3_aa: CASSPSQGSYNEQFF
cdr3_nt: TGTGCCAGCTCACCATCACAGGGTTCCTACAATGAGCAGTTCTTC

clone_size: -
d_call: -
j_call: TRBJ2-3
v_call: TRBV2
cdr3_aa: CASSDEGADTQYF
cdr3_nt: TGTGCCAGCAGTGACGAGGGAGCAGATACGCAGTATTTT

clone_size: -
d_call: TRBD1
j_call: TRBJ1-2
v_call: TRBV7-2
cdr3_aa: CASRAGGTGTRYTF
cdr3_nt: TGTGCCAGCAGGGCGGGTGGGACAGGGACGCGCTACACCTTC

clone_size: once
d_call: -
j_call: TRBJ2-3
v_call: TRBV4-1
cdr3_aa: CASSQVGAEGTDTQYF
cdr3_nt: TGCGCCAGCAGCCAAGTGGGGGCGGAGGGCACAGATACGCAGTATTTT

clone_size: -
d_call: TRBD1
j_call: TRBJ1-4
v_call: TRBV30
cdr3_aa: CAWNWDRSNEKLFF
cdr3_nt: TGTGCCTGGAATTGGGACAGGTCTAATGAAAAACTGTTTTTT

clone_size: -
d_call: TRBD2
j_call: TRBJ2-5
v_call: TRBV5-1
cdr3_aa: CASSIASGSQETQYF
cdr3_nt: TGCGCCAGCAGCATCGCTAGCGGTTCCCAAGAGACCCAGTACTTC

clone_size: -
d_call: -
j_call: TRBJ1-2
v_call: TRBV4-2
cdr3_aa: CASSQEEGGHYGYTF
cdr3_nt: TGTGCCAGCAGCCAAGAGGAGGGCGGCCACTATGGCTACACCTTC

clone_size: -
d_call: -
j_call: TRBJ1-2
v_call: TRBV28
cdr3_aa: CASSWVGTYGYTF
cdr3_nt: TGTGCCAGCAGTTGGGTGGGGACGTATGGCTACACCTTC

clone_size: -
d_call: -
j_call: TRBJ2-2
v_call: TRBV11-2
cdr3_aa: CASSLPRTVANTGELFF
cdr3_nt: TGTGCCAGCAGCCTTCCGCGGACTGTCGCGAACACCGGGGAGCTGTTTTTT

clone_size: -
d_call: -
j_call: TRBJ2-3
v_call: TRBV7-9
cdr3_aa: CASSGGWASTDTQYF
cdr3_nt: TGTGCCAGCAGCGGGGGATGGGCTAGCACAGATACGCAGTATTTT

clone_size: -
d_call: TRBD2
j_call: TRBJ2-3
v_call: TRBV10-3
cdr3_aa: CAISSAGVEDTQYF
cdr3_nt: TGTGCCATCAGCAGCGCGGGAGTAGAAGATACGCAGTATTTT

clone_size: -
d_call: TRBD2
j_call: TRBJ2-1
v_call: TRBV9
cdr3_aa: CASSVSLAGTFEQFF
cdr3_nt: TGTGCCAGCAGCGTTTCTCTAGCGGGGACCTTCGAGCAGTTCTTC

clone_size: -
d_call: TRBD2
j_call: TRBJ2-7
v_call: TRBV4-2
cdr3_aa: CASSRTRGEYEQYF
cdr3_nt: TGTGCCAGCAGCCGGACTAGAGGGGAATACGAGCAGTACTTC

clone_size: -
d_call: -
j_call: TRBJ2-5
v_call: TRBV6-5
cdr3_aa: CASSYFETQYF
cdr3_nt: TGTGCCAGCAGTTACTTCGAGACCCAGTACTTC

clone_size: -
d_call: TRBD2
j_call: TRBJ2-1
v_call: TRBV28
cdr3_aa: CASSLPGGSYNEQFF
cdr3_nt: TGTGCCAGCAGTTTGCCGGGAGGTTCCTACAATGAGCAGTTCTTC

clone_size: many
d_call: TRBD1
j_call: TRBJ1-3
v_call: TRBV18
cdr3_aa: CASSPDRRTGNTIYF
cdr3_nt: TGTGCCAGCTCACCGGACAGGCGGACTGGAAACACCATATATTTT

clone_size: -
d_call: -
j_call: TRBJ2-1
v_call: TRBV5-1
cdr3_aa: CASSSTRSSYNEQFF
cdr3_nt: TGCGCCAGCAGCTCAACTAGAAGCTCCTACAATGAGCAGTTCTTC

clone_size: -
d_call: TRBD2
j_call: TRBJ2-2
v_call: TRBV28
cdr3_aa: CASSPPGGRGCTGELFF
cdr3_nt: TGTGCCAGCAGTCCCCCGGGCGGGAGAGGATGTACCGGGGAGCTGTTTTTT

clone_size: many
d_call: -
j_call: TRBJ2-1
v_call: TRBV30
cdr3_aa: CAWSNRAWEQFF
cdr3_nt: TGTGCCTGGAGTAACAGGGCCTGGGAGCAGTTCTTC

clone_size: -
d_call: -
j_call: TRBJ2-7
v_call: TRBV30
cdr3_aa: CASKRTRNSYEQYF
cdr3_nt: TGTGCCTCGAAGAGAACCCGGAACTCCTACGAGCAGTACTTC

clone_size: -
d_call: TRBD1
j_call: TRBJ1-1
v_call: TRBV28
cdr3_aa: CASSLRDRLNTEAFF
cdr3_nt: TGTGCCAGCAGTTTAAGGGACAGGCTGAACACTGAAGCTTTCTTT

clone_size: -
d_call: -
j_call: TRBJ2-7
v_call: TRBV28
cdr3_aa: CASSLWGEQYF
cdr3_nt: TGTGCCAGCAGTTTGTGGGGCGAGCAGTACTTC

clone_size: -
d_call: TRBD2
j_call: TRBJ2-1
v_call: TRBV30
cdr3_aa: CAWGPGLLSDYNEQFF
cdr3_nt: TGTGCCTGGGGGCCGGGACTACTATCTGACTACAATGAGCAGTTCTTC

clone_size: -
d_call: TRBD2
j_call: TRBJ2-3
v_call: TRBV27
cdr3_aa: CASRTSRHTDTQYF
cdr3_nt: TGTGCCAGCAGGACTAGCAGACACACAGATACGCAGTATTTT

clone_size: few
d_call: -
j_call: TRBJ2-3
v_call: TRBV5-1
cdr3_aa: CASSLYQLRTDTQYF
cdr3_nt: TGCGCCAGCAGCTTGTATCAGCTCCGCACAGATACGCAGTATTTT

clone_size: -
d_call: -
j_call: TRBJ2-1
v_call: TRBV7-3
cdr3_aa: CASSSSRANEQFF
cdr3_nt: TGTGCCAGCAGCTCCAGCAGGGCCAATGAGCAGTTCTTC

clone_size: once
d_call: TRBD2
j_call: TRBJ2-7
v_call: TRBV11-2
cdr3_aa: CASRLNLAGSYEQYF
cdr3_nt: TGTGCCAGCAGGCTTAACCTAGCGGGATCCTACGAGCAGTACTTC

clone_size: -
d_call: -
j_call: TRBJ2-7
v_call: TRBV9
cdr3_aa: CASSVDLGSSYEQYF
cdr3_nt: TGTGCCAGCAGCGTAGACTTGGGTAGCTCCTACGAGCAGTACTTC

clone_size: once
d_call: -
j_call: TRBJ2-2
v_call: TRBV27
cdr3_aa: CATGGGWSGELFF
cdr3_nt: TGTGCCACTGGGGGTGGTTGGAGCGGGGAGCTGTTTTTT

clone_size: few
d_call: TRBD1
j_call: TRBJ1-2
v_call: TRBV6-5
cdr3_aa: CASSYIDRGDGYTF
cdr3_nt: TGTGCCAGCAGTTACATCGACAGGGGCGATGGCTACACCTTC

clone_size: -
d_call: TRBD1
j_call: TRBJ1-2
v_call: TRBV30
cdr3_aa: CAWSLDRVYGYTF
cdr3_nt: TGTGCCTGGAGCCTAGACAGGGTCTATGGCTACACCTTC

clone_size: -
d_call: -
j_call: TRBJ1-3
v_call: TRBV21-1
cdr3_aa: CASSLHPGEGGSGNTIYF
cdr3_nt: TGTGCCAGCAGCCTTCACCCGGGGGAAGGGGGCTCTGGAAACACCATATATTTT

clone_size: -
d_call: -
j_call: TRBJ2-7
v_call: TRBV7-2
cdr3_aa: CATGGNSYEQYF
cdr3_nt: TGTGCTACCGGCGGGAACTCCTACGAGCAGTACTTC

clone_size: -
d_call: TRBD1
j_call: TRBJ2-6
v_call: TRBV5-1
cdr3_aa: CASSFRGRSSGANVLTF
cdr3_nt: TGCGCCAGCAGCTTTAGGGGGCGCAGCTCTGGGGCCAACGTCCTGACTTTC

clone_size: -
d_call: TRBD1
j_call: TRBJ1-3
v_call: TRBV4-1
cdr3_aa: CASSATWTGAGNTIYF
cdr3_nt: TGCGCCAGCAGCGCAACCTGGACAGGGGCTGGAAACACCATATATTTT

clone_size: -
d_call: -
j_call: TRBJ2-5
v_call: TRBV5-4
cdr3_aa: CASSRGGAYQETQYF
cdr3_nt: TGTGCCAGCAGCAGAGGAGGAGCGTACCAAGAGACCCAGTACTTC